Listed here are 14 T cell receptor beta chains from one sample, sequenced in a study. A single record per CDR3 protein comes from TCRdb applying MiXCR to the 5' RACE reads. The repertoire consists of roughly 5,500 distinct CDR3 sequences, with around 33% occurring once and the leading ten covering about 56%. Sequenced sample: memory CD4+ T cells sorted from blood. Subset meaning: memory CD4+ T cells, CD4+CD45RO+CD25-. These receptor sequences come from a female donor with breast cancer.

This clonotype came up many times. The V gene is TRBV4-2, the J gene TRBJ2-3; TRBD2 aligns across 12 bases. The germline V gene has CDR1 LGHNA and CDR2 YNFKEQ. The CDR3 has 17 residues. V was clipped by 1 base and J by 4 bases; unmatched bases: 6. CDR3 protein: CASSQGRLAGDSDTQYF. In DNA, the CDR3 is TGTGCCAGCAGCCAAGGCCGACTAGCGGGAGATTCAGATACGCAGTATTTT.

By share, this clonotype ranks as medium-sized. V is TRBV11-2 and J is TRBJ2-3; D is unclear. V gave up 1 base and J gave up 4 bases, with 9 bases separating them. The germline CDR1 and CDR2 sequences are SGHAT and FQNNGV. This CDR3 region has 14 residues. This CDR3 reads CASSLGGPSDTQYF. The CDR3 bases are TGTGCCAGCAGCTTAGGCGGCCCCTCAGATACGCAGTATTTT.

The gene calls are TRBV20-1 and TRBJ2-5; a possible D gene is TRBD2 (7 bases). Germline V gives CDR1 DFQATT, CDR2 SNEGSKA (reference sequence). This CDR3 has 13 residues. The V and J ends lost 6 bases and 4 bases respectively, with 15 bases between them. Written as DNA, the CDR3 is TGCAGTGCCCGGGGGGCCATGGGAGAGACCCAGTACTTC. Translation: CSARGAMGETQYF.

This clonotype is labeled as medium-sized. The genes are TRBV20-1 and TRBJ2-1; 8 bases agree with TRBD2. Germline trimming cut 1 base from V and 5 bases from J; bases unmatched to any gene: 10. The germline V gene has CDR1 DFQATT and CDR2 SNEGSKA (reference sequence). The CDR3 covers 16 residues. CDR3 region: CSARVPKGGGNNEQFF. The CDR3 DNA is TGCAGTGCTAGAGTCCCGAAGGGCGGGGGGAACAATGAGCAGTTCTTC.

This clonotype came up a few times. This chain connects TRBV11-2 to TRBJ2-3; 9 nucleotides match TRBD2. The junction had 5 bases not matched to a gene; V was cut back by 1 base and J by 0 bases. The CDR3 is made up of 17 amino acids. Germline V gives CDR1 SGHAT, CDR2 FQNNGV. The CDR3 is CASSLVSSGTSTDTQYF. In nucleotides, the CDR3 is TGTGCCAGCAGCTTAGTGTCTAGCGGGACGAGCACAGATACGCAGTATTTT.

This clonotype was observed a handful of times. This may stem from a read error, because a much larger clone lies one nucleotide away. The V and J genes are TRBV10-3 and TRBJ2-7; weak D call: TRBD1 (6 bases). Germline CDR1 reads ENHRY; CDR2 reads SYGVKD. The CDR3 spans 14 residues. V was pared by 2 bases and J by 6 bases, with 14 bases between. CDR3 in DNA: TGTGCCATCAGTGAGGGACAGCGGATATCCGAGCAGTACTTC. This sequence encodes CAISEGQRISEQYF.

With regard to this clonotype: A much more abundant neighbour one base away suggests this may be a read error. CDR3 bases: TGTGCCAGCAGTTACTCGATTAGGAGTGTTGAAAATTCACCCCTCCACTTT. As protein: CASSYSIRSVENSPLHF. The chain combines TRBV6-5 with TRBJ1-6; D remains unclear. Germline assignment: CDR1 MNHEY and CDR2 SVGAGI. This CDR3 has 17 amino acids. With 0 bases removed from V and 7 bases from J, the gap between germline ends came to 16 bases.

The V gene is TRBV5-4, the J gene TRBJ2-1; 7 nucleotides match TRBD2. The J segment lost 0 bases and the V segment lost 2 bases, leaving 2 bases of the junction unmatched. Germline CDR1 reads SGHNT; CDR2 reads YYREEE (reference sequence). This CDR3 spans 15 amino acids. The CDR3 sequence is CASSFSSGSYNEQFF. The CDR3 bases are TGTGCCAGCAGCTTTTCTAGCGGCTCCTACAATGAGCAGTTCTTC.

V gene TRBV11-3 combines with J gene TRBJ2-5, with a tentative D call TRBD2 (6 bases). The CDR3 is 13 amino acids. The V gene lost 4 bases and the J gene lost 7 bases, with 13 bases spanning the gap. In germline, CDR1 is SGHNT, CDR2 YENEEA. As DNA, the CDR3 is TGTGCCAGCAGCTGGGGACGGGGAGGGACCCAGTACTTC. It yields the protein CASSWGRGGTQYF.

This clonotype is medium-sized (0.01 to 0.1%). The genes are TRBV12-3 or TRBV12-4 and TRBJ2-7; D is perhaps TRBD2 (6 bases). The CDR3 length is 13 residues. V was clipped by 4 bases and J by 2 bases, with 9 bases between them. The CDR3 DNA reads as TGTGCCAGCAGTTGGTCTAGCGCCTACGAGCAGTACTTC. This sequence encodes CASSWSSAYEQYF.

For this clonotype: A much larger clone lies one base from this, so it may be a read error. The gene calls are TRBV5-1 and TRBJ2-1, with TRBD2 matching 9 bases. The CDR3 covers 15 residues. Per the germline V gene, CDR1 is SGHRS and CDR2 is YFSETQ. The CDR3 DNA sequence: TGCGCCAGCAGCCCCGAGCTAGCGGGACACAATGAGCAGATCTTC. This gives the protein CASSPELAGHNEQIF.

There are many counts of this clonotype. V is TRBV28 and J is TRBJ2-1; 7 bases align to TRBD2. J lost 5 bases, V lost 5 bases, and 6 bases had no gene match. CDR3 length: 14 amino acids. Per germline, CDR1 MDHEN and CDR2 SYDVKM. DNA of the CDR3: TGTGCCAGCAGTCTGTGGCGGGAGCACAATGAGCAGTTCTTC. Translating gives CASSLWREHNEQFF.

This clonotype was picked up many times. The chain carries TRBV12-3 or TRBV12-4 and TRBJ1-1; D is possibly TRBD1 (5 bases). The CDR3 length is 13 residues. V dropped 6 bases and J dropped 6 bases, with 14 bases sitting between them. CDR3 residues: CASRQRVGAEAFF. CDR3 DNA: TGTGCCAGCAGGCAAAGGGTGGGGGCTGAAGCTTTCTTT.

The gene calls are TRBV4-1 and TRBJ1-1, with D possibly TRBD1 on 5 matching bases. The CDR3 spans 15 residues. Trimming shortened V by 2 bases and J by 3 bases, and 13 bases separated the two germline ends. In germline, CDR1 is MGHRA, CDR2 YSYEKL. For the CDR3, the DNA is TGCGCCAGCAGCCAACTGTGGAGGGACGACACTGAAGCTTTCTTT. It translates to CASSQLWRDDTEAFF.